This T cell receptor (beta chain) came from a study of cytomegalovirus exposure and HLA in healthy donors. Overall study findings and caveats: Using a false discovery rate of 0.05, a later analysis showed that about 16,000 TCR beta sequences were associated with HLA alleles. In vitro checks showed that a few CMV-associated chains really do target CMV antigens. Cytomegalovirus-associated TCR beta chains were listed, numbering under 200.

The PCR was carried out with 60 Vbeta primers and 13 Jbeta primers. In the source study's methods: Later work found around 80 million unique TCR beta chains, with approximately 12 million shared. Measured with immunoSEQ multiplex PCR; TCRdb has only the in-frame clones, and not every one. From that table come the V and J calls and clone size; the DNA was used to work out D and trimming. Of 100,000 to 150,000 clones listed, about 74% are singletons. Germline trimming cut 1 base from V and 0 bases from J; bases unmatched to any gene: 8. The CDR3 has 18 amino acids. The germline CDR1 and CDR2 sequences are MNHEY and SMNVEV (reference sequence). With respect to this clone: Its antigen is unknown.

J is TRBJ2-3 and V is TRBV27, with 9 bases aligning to TRBD2. Sequenced input: PBMCs. The clonotype was recovered from a woman aged 55-69 years in good health and CMV-seronegative. The CDR3 here is CASSLYSGGPLSTDTQYF. CDR3 bases: TGTGCCAGCAGTTTATATAGCGGGGGCCCGCTTAGCACAGATACGCAGTATTTT.